Listed here is a single TCR beta chain. No antigen is known for it. The identical CDR3 is also encoded by other nucleotide sequences in the sample. Clones were read by immunoSEQ multiplex PCR, and TCRdb kept only the in-frame ones, dropping some. The profile shows about 2.3 million clones, more than 85% of them singletons. This entry comes from a study of shared clonotypes between healthy human individuals. General study points: Sorted-subset sequencing, rarefaction showed, was incomplete despite large depth.

Donors, without exception, were Caucasian adults residing in Nashville, Tennessee. Sequencing was carried out using naive CD4+ T cells from PBMCs. Subset reported: CD45RA+ positively selected. The sequence was obtained from a man aged 18 to 35 in good health. Some clones in this sample may be carry-over from other donors' samples.

The CDR3 spells CASSLGTGGQETQYF. For the CDR3, the DNA is TGCGCCAGCAGCTTGGGGACAGGGGGCCAAGAGACCCAGTACTTC. The J gene is TRBJ2-5, the V gene TRBV5-1; 10 bases align to TRBD1. CDR1 is SGHRS, CDR2 YFSETQ, per germline. This CDR3 spans 15 amino acids. J lost 1 base, V lost 0 bases, and 0 bases had no gene match.